What follows are 29 T cell receptor beta chains derived from one specimen sequenced in a study of T cell responses to AZD1222 COVID-19 vaccine. This table comes from immunoSEQ multiplex PCR, and its TCRdb copy is limited to in-frame clones, with some not included. Here the sample spans about 130,000 clones, roughly 90% being singletons. The material was peripheral blood, obtained on day 0 of AZD1222 vaccination. The receptors originated from an adult in good health.

The chain uses TRBV27 and TRBJ2-5; possibly TRBD2 for D (6 bases). This CDR3 has 14 amino acids. The germline V gene encodes CDR1 MNHEY and CDR2 SMNVEV (reference sequence). V was shortened by 3 bases and J by 7 bases, with 15 bases between the two germline ends. CDR3 sequence: CASSFESYGGTQYF. The CDR3 nucleotides are TGTGCCAGCAGTTTTGAGTCGTACGGGGGGACCCAGTACTTC.

The chain combines TRBV10-3 with TRBJ2-1; D unresolved. The V gene's germline CDR1 is ENHRY and CDR2 SYGVKD. The CDR3 consists of 15 residues. V shed 3 bases and J shed 0 bases, with 9 bases lying between them. For the CDR3, the DNA is TGTGCCATCAGTGATCCCCAGAGCTCCTACAATGAGCAGTTCTTC. This encodes CAISDPQSSYNEQFF.

The chain uses TRBV4-1 and TRBJ1-1; D ambiguous. This CDR3 comprises 19 residues. Germline V gene data show CDR1 as MGHRA and CDR2 as YSYEKL. V lost 2 bases to trimming and J lost 1 base, with 23 bases between them. The CDR3 coding sequence is TGCGCCAGCAGCCAATTAAATTTCGTGAGGACGCGAGGGAACACTGAAGCTTTCTTT. Its protein product is CASSQLNFVRTRGNTEAFF.

V is TRBV29-1 and J is TRBJ2-7; D possibly corresponds to TRBD1 (6 bases). This CDR3 has 14 residues. Germline values: CDR1 SQVTM, CDR2 ANQGSEA. V gave up 4 bases and J gave up 0 bases, with 13 bases separating them. Here the CDR3 DNA reads TGCAGCGTTGCCCCACAGGGAACCTCCTACGAGCAGTACTTC. Translation gives CSVAPQGTSYEQYF.

The chain carries TRBV21-1 and TRBJ1-4; the table's D call TRBD1 went unverified against the DNA. TRBV21-1 is labeled a pseudogene. The CDR3 covers 15 residues. CDR3: CASSKAGQGREKLFF. The CDR3 DNA reads TGTGCCAGCAGCAAAGCAGGGCAGGGGAGAGAAAAACTGTTTTTT.

This rearrangement joins TRBV12-3 or TRBV12-4 to TRBJ2-7; maybe TRBD2 (5 bases). The CDR3 has 13 residues. Between the trimmed V and J ends, which lost 7 bases and 6 bases, there was a span of 16 bases. CDR3 DNA sequence: TGTGCCAGCACCCTTTCGTCGGGGAGCGAGCAGTACTTC. Translating gives CASTLSSGSEQYF.

This chain connects TRBV30 to TRBJ1-2; D not certain. Germline values: CDR1 GTSNPN, CDR2 SVGIG (reference sequence). CDR3 length equals 14 residues. Trimming cost V 0 bases and J 1 base, with 9 bases left between them. The CDR3 sequence is CAWSVGSFNYGYTF. The CDR3 bases are TGTGCCTGGAGTGTGGGCAGCTTTAACTATGGCTACACCTTC.

The gene calls are TRBV6-2 or TRBV6-3 and TRBJ2-2; 7 positions agree with TRBD1. With 0 bases clipped from V and 4 bases from J, the junction kept 5 bases outside the gene matches. The V gene's germline CDR1 is MNHEY and CDR2 SVGEGT. The CDR3 spans 16 residues. Written as DNA, the CDR3 is TGTGCCAGCAGTTACTCGCCGACAGGGCTCACCGGGGAGCTGTTTTTT. Its protein product is CASSYSPTGLTGELFF.

The chain carries TRBV14 and TRBJ2-1, with TRBD1 identical over 7 bases. In germline, CDR1 is SGHDN, CDR2 FVKESK. The CDR3 consists of 15 residues. Trimming cost V 2 bases and J 5 bases; bases outside gene matches: 6. The CDR3: CASSQWQGVNNEQFF. The DNA of the CDR3 is TGTGCCAGCAGCCAATGGCAGGGGGTGAACAATGAGCAGTTCTTC.

The chain uses TRBV12-5 and TRBJ2-2; D is ambiguous. CDR1 and CDR2 from the germline V gene are LGHNT and FRNRAP. This CDR3 is built from 12 residues. V dropped 6 bases and J dropped 8 bases, with 10 bases sitting between them. The CDR3 region has the DNA TGTGCTAGTGGCCCTTCGCGGGGGGAGCTGTTTTTT. This translates into CASGPSRGELFF.

On this clone itself: This specimen includes other DNA sequences encoding the same CDR3. V usage is TRBV30 and J usage is TRBJ1-2; 8 bases align to TRBD1. The length of the CDR3 is 13 residues. In germline, CDR1 is GTSNPN, CDR2 SVGIG (reference sequence). J gave up 4 bases and V 3 bases, and 4 bases lay outside the gene matches. The CDR3 sequence: CAWSRDRPYGYTF. CDR3 nucleotide sequence: TGTGCCTGGAGCCGGGACAGGCCCTATGGCTACACCTTC. Using reference TRBV30 and TRBJ1-2 for the parts outside the CDR3, the full variable domain is SQTIHQWPATLVQPVGSPLSLECTVEGTSNPNLYWYRQAAGRGLQLLFYSVGIGQISSEVPQNLSASRPQDRQFILSSKKLLLSDSGFYLCAWSRDRPYGYTFGSGTRLTVV.

This clone was observed a few times. The genes are TRBV7-2 and TRBJ1-2; 7 bases are a match to TRBD1. The CDR3 has 15 residues. Germline CDR1 and CDR2: SGHTA and FQGNSA. J was trimmed by 3 bases and V by 1 base; bases with no gene match: 5. The CDR3 region has the DNA TGTGCCAGCAGCTTAGAGGAGGGGGCGTACTATGGCTACACCTTC. Protein sequence: CASSLEEGAYYGYTF.

The chain has TRBV6-5 and TRBJ1-1, with 12 bases that match TRBD1. CDR3 length: 15 amino acids. V trimming: 6 bases; J trimming: 3 bases; junction bases outside the gene matches: 5. Germline values: CDR1 MNHEY, CDR2 SVGAGI. The CDR3 loop is CASRIRDRGHTEAFF. The CDR3 DNA sequence: TGTGCCAGCAGGATAAGGGACAGGGGGCACACTGAAGCTTTCTTT.

The rearrangement links TRBV5-8 to TRBJ1-2; TRBD1 matches 7 bases. Losses at the gene ends were 0 bases for V and 1 base for J; bases not matched to a gene: 0. CDR1 and CDR2 (germline): SGHTS, YDEGEE. The CDR3 loop spans 14 amino acids. In DNA, the CDR3 is TGTGCCAGCAGCTTGGGACAGGGTAACTATGGCTACACCTTC. Translation: CASSLGQGNYGYTF.

This clone was seen just once. The J gene is TRBJ1-2, the V gene TRBV4-1; 10 positions agree with TRBD1. CDR1 MGHRA and CDR2 YSYEKL come from the germline V gene. V was clipped by 4 bases and J by 3 bases; unmatched bases: 2. CDR3 length: 14 residues. The CDR3 spells CASSPGQGDYGYTF. Written as DNA, the CDR3 is TGCGCCAGCAGCCCCGGACAGGGGGACTATGGCTACACCTTC.

The chain uses TRBV6-5 and TRBJ2-1, with 7 bases identical to TRBD1. CDR1 MNHEY and CDR2 SVGAGI come from the germline V gene. The CDR3 length is 13 residues. The V and J ends lost 10 bases and 5 bases, in that order; junction bases with no gene match: 8. As DNA, the CDR3 is TGTGCCACCCCTTCCGACAGGGACAATGAGCAGTTCTTC. Translating it yields CATPSDRDNEQFF.

The chain links TRBV6-5 to TRBJ2-7; TRBD1 might be the D (6 bases). Germline lookup yields CDR1 MNHEY and CDR2 SVGAGI. This CDR3 is built from 15 residues. V dropped 0 bases and J dropped 2 bases, with 11 bases sitting between them. The CDR3: CASSYSITGTYEQYF. Here the CDR3 DNA reads TGTGCCAGCAGTTACTCGATAACAGGGACCTACGAGCAGTACTTC.

The gene calls are TRBV6-6 and TRBJ1-1; D uncertain. CDR3 length: 13 residues. Germline CDR1 MNHNY, CDR2 SVGAGI (reference sequence). V was shortened by 7 bases and J by 0 bases, with 9 bases between the two germline ends. CDR3 nucleotides: TGTGCCAGCACCTTAAAGGTGAACACTGAAGCTTTCTTT. Translating it yields CASTLKVNTEAFF.

The chain carries TRBV24-1 and TRBJ2-7; 9 bases fit TRBD1. Germline V gene data show CDR1 as KGHDR and CDR2 as SFDVKD. The junction had 6 bases not matched to a gene; V was cut back by 3 bases and J by 1 base. The CDR3 runs 16 residues. The chain's CDR3 is CATSDPGTGKSYEQYF. CDR3 DNA: TGTGCCACCAGTGATCCTGGGACAGGGAAGTCCTACGAGCAGTACTTC.

The V call is TRBV4-2, the J call TRBJ2-1; 7 positions agree with TRBD2. V shed 0 bases, J shed 7 bases, and the junction held 9 bases outside the gene matches. The CDR3 length is 16 residues. CDR1 is LGHNA and CDR2 is YNFKEQ in the germline V gene. In DNA, the CDR3 is TGTGCCAGCAGCCAAGATTGGGGGGGGATAGGAAATGAGCAGTTCTTC. Its translation: CASSQDWGGIGNEQFF.

The V and J genes are TRBV30 and TRBJ1-1; the match to TRBD1 covers 7 bases. The CDR3 is 16 residues long. Germline trimming cut 7 bases from V and 3 bases from J; bases unmatched to any gene: 17. Per germline, CDR1 GTSNPN and CDR2 SVGIG (reference sequence). The CDR3 DNA reads TGTGCCTTCCGTGGATACAGGGGTCTATCCGACACTGAAGCTTTCTTT. The encoded protein is CAFRGYRGLSDTEAFF.

J is TRBJ1-1 and V is TRBV6-1; the D is unclear. The V gene's germline CDR1 is MNHNS and CDR2 SASEGT. Trimming shortened V by 2 bases and J by 1 base, and 8 bases separated the two germline ends. This CDR3 is 14 amino acids long. The CDR3 sequence is CASSEPPRNTEAFF. The CDR3 DNA is TGTGCCAGCAGTGAACCCCCTCGGAACACTGAAGCTTTCTTT.

Here the CDR3 reads CASSLVQGGTDTQYF. The CDR3 DNA sequence: TGTGCCAGCAGCTTAGTACAGGGGGGCACAGATACGCAGTATTTT. This chain connects TRBV7-2 to TRBJ2-3; TRBD1 matches at 8 bases. The CDR3 runs to 15 residues. CDR1 and CDR2 (germline): SGHTA, FQGNSA. Germline trimming cut 1 base from V and 1 base from J; bases unmatched to any gene: 1.

This clone was detected only once. This sequence joins TRBV3-1 (or the pseudogene TRBV3-2) and TRBJ2-7, with D uncertain. The CDR3 covers 12 residues. V was shortened by 4 bases and J by 3 bases, with 7 bases between the two germline ends. Germline CDR1 reads LGHDT; CDR2 reads YNNKEL (reference sequence). CDR3 in DNA: TGTGCCAGCAGCCTGGTGGACTACGAGCAGTACTTC. Amino acids: CASSLVDYEQYF.

The rearrangement joins TRBV30 to TRBJ2-5, with D perhaps being TRBD1 or TRBD2 (5 bases each). Trimming shortened V by 8 bases and J by 7 bases, and 17 bases separated the two germline ends. Germline V CDR1 and CDR2: GTSNPN, SVGIG (reference sequence). This CDR3 comprises 12 residues. This chain's CDR3 is CALGSTRGTQYF. Here the CDR3 DNA reads TGTGCCCTTGGGTCCACGAGGGGGACCCAGTACTTC.

This clone was found once. The V gene is TRBV19, the J gene TRBJ2-1; TRBD2 aligns across 8 bases. Germline V CDR1 and CDR2: LNHDA, SQIVND (reference sequence). V was pared by 6 bases and J by 0 bases, with 4 bases of the junction left unmatched. The CDR3 is made up of 15 amino acids. CDR3 sequence: CASRVSGSSYNEQFF. The CDR3 DNA reads TGTGCCAGTAGAGTGAGCGGGAGCTCCTACAATGAGCAGTTCTTC.

The count of this clone is one. The rearrangement links TRBV7-9 to TRBJ2-3; D is unclear. The V end lost 5 bases, the J end lost 5 bases, and 8 bases lay between the germline ends. The CDR3 runs to 12 residues. Looked up from germline, CDR1 is SEHNR and CDR2 is FQNEAQ (reference sequence). CDR3 sequence (DNA): TGTGCCAGCAGCCTCACCGGAGATACGCAGTATTTT. This sequence encodes CASSLTGDTQYF.

The chain uses TRBV5-5 and TRBJ2-4; D call uncertain. The V gene lost 0 bases and the J gene lost 1 base, with 11 bases spanning the gap. The CDR3 sequence is 16 residues long. Looked up from germline, CDR1 is SGHKS and CDR2 is YYEKEE (reference sequence). The CDR3 protein is CASSLAATLAKNIQYF. The CDR3 nucleotides are TGTGCCAGCAGCTTGGCTGCCACCTTGGCCAAAAACATTCAGTACTTC.

Here the CDR3 reads CAITGNPWDIQYF. DNA of the CDR3: TGTGCCATCACCGGGAACCCTTGGGACATTCAGTACTTC. The chain has TRBV10-3 and TRBJ2-4; TRBD2 is a possible D gene (5 bases). The CDR3 has 13 residues. V was pared by 7 bases and J by 8 bases, with 15 bases between. Per the germline V gene, CDR1 is ENHRY and CDR2 is SYGVKD.